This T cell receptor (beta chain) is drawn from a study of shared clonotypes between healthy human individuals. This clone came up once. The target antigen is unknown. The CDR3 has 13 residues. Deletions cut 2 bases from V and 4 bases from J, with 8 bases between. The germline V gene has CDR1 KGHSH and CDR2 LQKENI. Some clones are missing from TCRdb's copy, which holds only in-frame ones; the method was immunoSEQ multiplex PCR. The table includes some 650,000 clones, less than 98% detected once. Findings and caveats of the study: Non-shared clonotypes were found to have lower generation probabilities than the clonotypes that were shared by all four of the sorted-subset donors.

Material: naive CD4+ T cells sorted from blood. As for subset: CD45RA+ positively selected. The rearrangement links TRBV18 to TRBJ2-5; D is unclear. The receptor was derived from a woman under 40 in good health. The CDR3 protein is CASSPARAETQYF. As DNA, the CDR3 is TGTGCCAGCTCACCAGCCCGGGCAGAGACCCAGTACTTC. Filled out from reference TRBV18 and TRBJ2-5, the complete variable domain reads NAGVMQNPRHLVRRRGQEARLRCSPMKGHSHVYWYRQLPEEGLKFMVYLQKENIIDESGMPKERFSAEFPKEGPSILRIQQVVRGDSAAYFCASSPARAETQYFGPGTRLLVL.